This record looks at one TCR beta chain sequence and its context. Its antigen is still unknown. The time point is: baseline, week 1 (first vaccination visit). Treatment of the sample: pre-vaccination baseline after standard-of-care therapy. This entry comes from a study of a mutant IDH1 vaccine in newly diagnosed glioma. Study as a whole: Therapy received beforehand was radiotherapy, temozolomide, or both, with most patients given both. Study-level findings and limits: Vaccine-induced immune responses were detected in about 93% of patients.

The CDR3 is 17 amino acids. With 3 bases clipped from V and 0 bases from J, the junction kept 8 bases outside the gene matches. CDR1 SGHTA and CDR2 FQGNSA come from the germline V gene. Measured with immunoSEQ multiplex PCR; TCRdb has only the in-frame clones, and not every one. This sample has about 68,000 clones, with about four fifths found just once. The chain links TRBV7-2 to TRBJ2-7, with 10 bases lining up with TRBD2. The sequencing here drew on PBMCs, taken from a glioma patient treated with radiotherapy, temozolomide or both. This TCR was recovered from a man aged 45-65 years with glioma. CDR3 sequence: CASSFSLAGASSYEQYF. CDR3 sequence (DNA): TGTGCCAGCAGCTTCTCTCTAGCGGGGGCCTCCTCCTACGAGCAGTACTTC.